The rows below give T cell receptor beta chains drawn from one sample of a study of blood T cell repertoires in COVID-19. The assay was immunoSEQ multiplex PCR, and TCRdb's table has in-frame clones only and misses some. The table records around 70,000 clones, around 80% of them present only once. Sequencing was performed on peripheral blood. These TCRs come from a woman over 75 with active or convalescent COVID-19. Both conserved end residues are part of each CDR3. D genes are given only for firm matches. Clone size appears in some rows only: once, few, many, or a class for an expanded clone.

cdr3_nt: TGCGCCAGCAGTCAATCGGGGACAGGCAGAAACACCATATATTTT
cdr3_aa: CASSQSGTGRNTIYF
v_call: TRBV23-1
clone_size: .
j_call: TRBJ1-3
d_call: TRBD1

cdr3_nt: TGTGCCAGCTCACCTAGGCTAGCGGACCCCTACGAGCAGTACTTC
cdr3_aa: CASSPRLADPYEQYF
v_call: TRBV18
clone_size: once
j_call: TRBJ2-7
d_call: TRBD2

cdr3_nt: TGTGCCAGCCGATCCGGGACAGTGACCTATGGCTACACCTTC
cdr3_aa: CASRSGTVTYGYTF
v_call: TRBV19
clone_size: once
j_call: TRBJ1-2
d_call: TRBD1

cdr3_nt: TGTGCCAGCAGCCTGACTAGCGGGAGTTCAGATACGCAGTATTTT
cdr3_aa: CASSLTSGSSDTQYF
v_call: TRBV3-1/TRBV3-2
clone_size: .
j_call: TRBJ2-3
d_call: TRBD2

cdr3_nt: TGTGCCAGCAGCCCAAGGACACAAACAAACATTCAGTACTTC
cdr3_aa: CASSPRTQTNIQYF
v_call: TRBV7-8
clone_size: .
j_call: TRBJ2-4
d_call: .

cdr3_nt: TGTGCCTGGAGTAAGGACTTAAATGAAAAACTGTTTTTT
cdr3_aa: CAWSKDLNEKLFF
v_call: TRBV30
clone_size: few
j_call: TRBJ1-4
d_call: .

cdr3_nt: TGCAGCGTTGAAGAGGGGGGGGGACAGGGCTTATCCCAAGAGACCCAGTACTTC
cdr3_aa: CSVEEGGGQGLSQETQYF
v_call: TRBV29-1
clone_size: once
j_call: TRBJ2-5
d_call: TRBD1

cdr3_nt: TGTGCCAGCAGCTTAGGAGGCCAGGGCGCCACCGGGGAGCTGTTTTTT
cdr3_aa: CASSLGGQGATGELFF
v_call: TRBV7-8
clone_size: .
j_call: TRBJ2-2
d_call: .

cdr3_nt: TGTGCCAGCATCGAGGGGAACACCGGGGAGCTGTTTTTT
cdr3_aa: CASIEGNTGELFF
v_call: TRBV6-5
clone_size: .
j_call: TRBJ2-2
d_call: .

cdr3_nt: TGTGCCAGTAGGGGCATTAGCTCTGGAAACACCATATATTTT
cdr3_aa: CASRGISSGNTIYF
v_call: TRBV19
clone_size: .
j_call: TRBJ1-3
d_call: .

cdr3_nt: TGTGCCAGTAGTTTAGGGACAGGGGTAAACTATGGCTACACCTTC
cdr3_aa: CASSLGTGVNYGYTF
v_call: TRBV19
clone_size: .
j_call: TRBJ1-2
d_call: TRBD1

cdr3_nt: TGCGCCAGCAGCTCGGTCGGAAACACCATATATTTT
cdr3_aa: CASSSVGNTIYF
v_call: TRBV4-1
clone_size: .
j_call: TRBJ1-3
d_call: .

cdr3_nt: TGTGCCAGCAGTGAATCAGGATATAATTCACCCCTCCACTTT
cdr3_aa: CASSESGYNSPLHF
v_call: TRBV7-2
clone_size: .
j_call: TRBJ1-6
d_call: .

cdr3_nt: TGCAGCGTGGACCCGGGGGGGCAGGGTGAAAAACTGTTTTTT
cdr3_aa: CSVDPGGQGEKLFF
v_call: TRBV29-1
clone_size: .
j_call: TRBJ1-4
d_call: .

cdr3_nt: TGTGCCAGCAGCTCGGGACAGGGAAGCCTAGGCTACACCTTC
cdr3_aa: CASSSGQGSLGYTF
v_call: TRBV7-2
clone_size: once
j_call: TRBJ1-2
d_call: TRBD1

cdr3_nt: TGCGCCAGCGGGGATAGGGGATGGGTCAGTGGAGAGCAGTACTTC
cdr3_aa: CASGDRGWVSGEQYF
v_call: TRBV4-1
clone_size: few
j_call: TRBJ2-7
d_call: .

cdr3_nt: TGTGCCAGCAACGGACTAGCGGGAGGAGCCTACAATGAGCAGTTCTTC
cdr3_aa: CASNGLAGGAYNEQFF
v_call: TRBV9
clone_size: .
j_call: TRBJ2-1
d_call: TRBD2

cdr3_nt: TGCGCCAGCAGCTTCAGCAGCACAACAGGACTAGCGGGAACCAGCTCCTACAATGAGCAGTTCTTC
cdr3_aa: CASSFSSTTGLAGTSSYNEQFF
v_call: TRBV5-1
clone_size: .
j_call: TRBJ2-1
d_call: TRBD2

cdr3_nt: TGCAGCGTTCAGGGGGCCAGGTACGAGCAGTACTTC
cdr3_aa: CSVQGARYEQYF
v_call: TRBV29-1
clone_size: .
j_call: TRBJ2-7
d_call: TRBD1

cdr3_nt: TGTGCCCTCTCGACAGTTAACACCGGGGAGCTGTTTTTT
cdr3_aa: CALSTVNTGELFF
v_call: TRBV7-2
clone_size: .
j_call: TRBJ2-2
d_call: .

cdr3_nt: TGTGCCAGCAGCTTAGATTCGGCTAGCGCCTACAATGAGCAGTTCTTC
cdr3_aa: CASSLDSASAYNEQFF
v_call: TRBV7-2
clone_size: .
j_call: TRBJ2-1
d_call: .

cdr3_nt: TGTGCCAGCAGCTTCGCGGCAGGGAGGGAGACCCAGTACTTC
cdr3_aa: CASSFAAGRETQYF
v_call: TRBV7-9
clone_size: .
j_call: TRBJ2-5
d_call: .

cdr3_nt: TGCGCCAGCAGCCAAGCACTGTATGGGGGGAAAGAGACCCAGTACTTC
cdr3_aa: CASSQALYGGKETQYF
v_call: TRBV4-3
clone_size: .
j_call: TRBJ2-5
d_call: .

cdr3_nt: TGTGCCGCGGGAGACTACGAGCAGTACTTC
cdr3_aa: CAAGDYEQYF
v_call: TRBV24-1
clone_size: .
j_call: TRBJ2-7
d_call: TRBD2

cdr3_nt: TGTGCCAGCCTCCAGGGCGGCACAGATACGCAGTATTTT
cdr3_aa: CASLQGGTDTQYF
v_call: TRBV28
clone_size: .
j_call: TRBJ2-3
d_call: .

cdr3_nt: TGTGCCAGCAGTTACGAGGGACAGGGGGCGAAATCGCAGTATTTT
cdr3_aa: CASSYEGQGAKSQYF
v_call: TRBV6-5
clone_size: .
j_call: TRBJ2-3
d_call: TRBD1

cdr3_nt: TGTGCCAGCTCACCAACATCAGCGGGGGGATCCACAGATACGCAGTATTTT
cdr3_aa: CASSPTSAGGSTDTQYF
v_call: TRBV18
clone_size: .
j_call: TRBJ2-3
d_call: TRBD2